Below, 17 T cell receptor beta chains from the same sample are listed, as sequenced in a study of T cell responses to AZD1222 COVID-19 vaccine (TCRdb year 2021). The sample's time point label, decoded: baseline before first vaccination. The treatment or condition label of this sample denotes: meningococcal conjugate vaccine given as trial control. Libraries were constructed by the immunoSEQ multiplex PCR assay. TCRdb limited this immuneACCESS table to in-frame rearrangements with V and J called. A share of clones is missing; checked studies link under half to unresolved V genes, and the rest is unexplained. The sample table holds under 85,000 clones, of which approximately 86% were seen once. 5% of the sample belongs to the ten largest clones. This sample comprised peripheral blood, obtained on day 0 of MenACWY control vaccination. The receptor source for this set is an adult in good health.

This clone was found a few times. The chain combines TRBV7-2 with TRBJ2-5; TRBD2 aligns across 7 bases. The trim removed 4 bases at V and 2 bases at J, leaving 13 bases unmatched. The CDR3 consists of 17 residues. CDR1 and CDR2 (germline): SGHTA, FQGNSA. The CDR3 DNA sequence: TGTGCCAGCAGCTCCACCTACCTAGCGGCCCTTCAAGAGACCCAGTACTTC. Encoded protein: CASSSTYLAALQETQYF. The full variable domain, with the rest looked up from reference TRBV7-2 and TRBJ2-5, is GAGVSQSPSNKVTEKGKDVELRCDPISGHTALYWYRQSLGQGLEFLIYFQGNSAPDKSGLPSDRFSAERTGGSVSTLTIQRTQQEDSAVYLCASSSTYLAALQETQYFGPGTRLLVL.

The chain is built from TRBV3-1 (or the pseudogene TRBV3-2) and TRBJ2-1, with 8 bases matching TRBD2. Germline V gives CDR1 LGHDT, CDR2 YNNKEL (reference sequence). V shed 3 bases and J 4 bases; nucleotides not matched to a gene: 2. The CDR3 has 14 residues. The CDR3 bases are TGTGCCAGCAGCCAGCGGGGGGCTTACAATGAGCAGTTCTTC. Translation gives CASSQRGAYNEQFF.

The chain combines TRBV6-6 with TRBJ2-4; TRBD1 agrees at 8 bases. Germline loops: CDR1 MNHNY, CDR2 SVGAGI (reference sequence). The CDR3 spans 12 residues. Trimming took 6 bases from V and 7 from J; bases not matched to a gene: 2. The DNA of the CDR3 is TGTGCCAGCAGCCGGGACAGGAACATTCAGTACTTC. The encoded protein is CASSRDRNIQYF.

In DNA, the CDR3 is TGTGCCAGCAGCTCACTAAACGAGCAGTACTTC. Its protein product is CASSSLNEQYF. The rearrangement joins TRBV7-2 to TRBJ2-7; the D is unclear. V was clipped by 4 bases and J by 5 bases, with 6 bases between them. Germline CDR1 SGHTA, CDR2 FQGNSA. The length of the CDR3 is 11 residues.

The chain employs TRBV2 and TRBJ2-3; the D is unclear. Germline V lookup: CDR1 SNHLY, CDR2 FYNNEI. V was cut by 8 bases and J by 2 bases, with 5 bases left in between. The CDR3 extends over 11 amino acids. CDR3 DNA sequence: TGTGCCAGCCTCTTCACAGATACGCAGTATTTT. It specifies CASLFTDTQYF.

As DNA, the CDR3 is TGCGCCAGCAGCCAAGAGCTCGGACAGGGGGCGCCTGGCTACACCTTC. Protein product: CASSQELGQGAPGYTF. V usage is TRBV4-3 and J usage is TRBJ1-2; 11 bases align to TRBD1. The CDR3 contains 16 residues. With V trimmed by 0 bases and J by 7 bases, 7 bases remained unmatched. Looked up from germline, CDR1 is LGHNA and CDR2 is YSLEER.

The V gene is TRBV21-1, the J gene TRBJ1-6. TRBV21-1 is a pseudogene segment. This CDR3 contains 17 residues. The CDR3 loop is CASSKEGGPGQRSPLHF. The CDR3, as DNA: TGTGCCAGCAGCAAAGAAGGGGGGCCCGGACAACGTTCACCCCTCCACTTT.

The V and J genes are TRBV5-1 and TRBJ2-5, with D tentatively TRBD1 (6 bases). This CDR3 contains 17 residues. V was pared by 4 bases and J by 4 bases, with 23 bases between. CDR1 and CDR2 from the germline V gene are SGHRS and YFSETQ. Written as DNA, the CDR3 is TGCGCCAGCAGCCGGAAAGCGTTAGTTGGGGGCGCAGAGACCCAGTACTTC. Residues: CASSRKALVGGAETQYF. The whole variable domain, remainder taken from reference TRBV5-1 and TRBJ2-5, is KAGVTQTPRYLIKTRGQQVTLSCSPISGHRSVSWYQQTPGQGLQFLFEYFSETQRNKGNFPGRFSGRQFSNSRSEMNVSTLELGDSALYLCASSRKALVGGAETQYFGPGTRLLVL.

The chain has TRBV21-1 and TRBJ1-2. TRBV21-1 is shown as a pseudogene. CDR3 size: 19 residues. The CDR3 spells CASSKATGRQLGKGDGYTF. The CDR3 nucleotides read TGTGCCAGCAGCAAAGCCACGGGGCGTCAGTTGGGGAAGGGAGATGGCTACACCTTC.

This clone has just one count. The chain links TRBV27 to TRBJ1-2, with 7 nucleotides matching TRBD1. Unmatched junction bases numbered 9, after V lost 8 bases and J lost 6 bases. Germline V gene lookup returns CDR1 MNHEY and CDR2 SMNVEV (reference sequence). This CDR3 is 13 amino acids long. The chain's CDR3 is CASGRQGINGYTF. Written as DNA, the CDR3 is TGTGCCAGCGGTCGACAGGGAATAAATGGCTACACCTTC.

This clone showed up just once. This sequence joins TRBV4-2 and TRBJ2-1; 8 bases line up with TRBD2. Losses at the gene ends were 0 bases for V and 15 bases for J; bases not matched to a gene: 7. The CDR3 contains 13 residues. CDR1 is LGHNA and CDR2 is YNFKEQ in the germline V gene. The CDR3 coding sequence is TGTGCCAGCAGCCAAGATTACGGGGGGGAGGTGTTCTTC. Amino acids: CASSQDYGGEVFF.

This CDR3 is CASSLWSGYTF. In nucleotides, the CDR3 is TGTGCCAGCAGCTTGTGGAGCGGCTACACCTTC. The chain combines TRBV5-6 with TRBJ1-2; D gene ambiguous. The CDR3 sequence is 11 residues long. V lost 1 base and J lost 8, with 6 bases in between. Germline CDR1 is SGHDT and CDR2 is YYEEEE.

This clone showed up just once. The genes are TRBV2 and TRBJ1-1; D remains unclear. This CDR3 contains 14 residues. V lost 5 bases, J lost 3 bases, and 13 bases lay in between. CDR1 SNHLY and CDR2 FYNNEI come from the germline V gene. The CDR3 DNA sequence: TGTGCCAGCAGTCCGGACGGTGAGGACACTGAAGCTTTCTTT. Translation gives CASSPDGEDTEAFF.

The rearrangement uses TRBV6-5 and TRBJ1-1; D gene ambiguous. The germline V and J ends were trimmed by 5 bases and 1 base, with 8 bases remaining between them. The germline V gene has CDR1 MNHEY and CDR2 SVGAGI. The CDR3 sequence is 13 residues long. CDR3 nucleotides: TGTGCCAGCAGTAATCCGTGGAACACTGAAGCTTTCTTT. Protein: CASSNPWNTEAFF.

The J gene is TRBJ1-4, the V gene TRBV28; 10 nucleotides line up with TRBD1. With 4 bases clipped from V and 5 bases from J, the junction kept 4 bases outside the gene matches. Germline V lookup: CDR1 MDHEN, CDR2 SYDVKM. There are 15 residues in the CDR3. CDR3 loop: CASSSTTGGNEKLFF. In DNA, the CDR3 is TGTGCCAGCAGTTCTACGACAGGGGGCAATGAAAAACTGTTTTTT.

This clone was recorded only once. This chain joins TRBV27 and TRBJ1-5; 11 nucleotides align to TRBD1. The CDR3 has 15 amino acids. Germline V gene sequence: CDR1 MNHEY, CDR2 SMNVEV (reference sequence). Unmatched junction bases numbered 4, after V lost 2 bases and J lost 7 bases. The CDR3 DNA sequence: TGTGCCAGCAGTTTAGGACAGGGGGCCTGGCAGCCCCAGCATTTT. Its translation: CASSLGQGAWQPQHF.

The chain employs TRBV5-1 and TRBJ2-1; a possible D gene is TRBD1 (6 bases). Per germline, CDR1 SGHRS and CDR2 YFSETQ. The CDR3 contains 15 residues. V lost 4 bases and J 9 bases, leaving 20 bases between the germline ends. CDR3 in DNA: TGCGCCAGCAGCCCGAGGGGGACCCCCGGCGGTGAGCAGTTCTTC. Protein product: CASSPRGTPGGEQFF.